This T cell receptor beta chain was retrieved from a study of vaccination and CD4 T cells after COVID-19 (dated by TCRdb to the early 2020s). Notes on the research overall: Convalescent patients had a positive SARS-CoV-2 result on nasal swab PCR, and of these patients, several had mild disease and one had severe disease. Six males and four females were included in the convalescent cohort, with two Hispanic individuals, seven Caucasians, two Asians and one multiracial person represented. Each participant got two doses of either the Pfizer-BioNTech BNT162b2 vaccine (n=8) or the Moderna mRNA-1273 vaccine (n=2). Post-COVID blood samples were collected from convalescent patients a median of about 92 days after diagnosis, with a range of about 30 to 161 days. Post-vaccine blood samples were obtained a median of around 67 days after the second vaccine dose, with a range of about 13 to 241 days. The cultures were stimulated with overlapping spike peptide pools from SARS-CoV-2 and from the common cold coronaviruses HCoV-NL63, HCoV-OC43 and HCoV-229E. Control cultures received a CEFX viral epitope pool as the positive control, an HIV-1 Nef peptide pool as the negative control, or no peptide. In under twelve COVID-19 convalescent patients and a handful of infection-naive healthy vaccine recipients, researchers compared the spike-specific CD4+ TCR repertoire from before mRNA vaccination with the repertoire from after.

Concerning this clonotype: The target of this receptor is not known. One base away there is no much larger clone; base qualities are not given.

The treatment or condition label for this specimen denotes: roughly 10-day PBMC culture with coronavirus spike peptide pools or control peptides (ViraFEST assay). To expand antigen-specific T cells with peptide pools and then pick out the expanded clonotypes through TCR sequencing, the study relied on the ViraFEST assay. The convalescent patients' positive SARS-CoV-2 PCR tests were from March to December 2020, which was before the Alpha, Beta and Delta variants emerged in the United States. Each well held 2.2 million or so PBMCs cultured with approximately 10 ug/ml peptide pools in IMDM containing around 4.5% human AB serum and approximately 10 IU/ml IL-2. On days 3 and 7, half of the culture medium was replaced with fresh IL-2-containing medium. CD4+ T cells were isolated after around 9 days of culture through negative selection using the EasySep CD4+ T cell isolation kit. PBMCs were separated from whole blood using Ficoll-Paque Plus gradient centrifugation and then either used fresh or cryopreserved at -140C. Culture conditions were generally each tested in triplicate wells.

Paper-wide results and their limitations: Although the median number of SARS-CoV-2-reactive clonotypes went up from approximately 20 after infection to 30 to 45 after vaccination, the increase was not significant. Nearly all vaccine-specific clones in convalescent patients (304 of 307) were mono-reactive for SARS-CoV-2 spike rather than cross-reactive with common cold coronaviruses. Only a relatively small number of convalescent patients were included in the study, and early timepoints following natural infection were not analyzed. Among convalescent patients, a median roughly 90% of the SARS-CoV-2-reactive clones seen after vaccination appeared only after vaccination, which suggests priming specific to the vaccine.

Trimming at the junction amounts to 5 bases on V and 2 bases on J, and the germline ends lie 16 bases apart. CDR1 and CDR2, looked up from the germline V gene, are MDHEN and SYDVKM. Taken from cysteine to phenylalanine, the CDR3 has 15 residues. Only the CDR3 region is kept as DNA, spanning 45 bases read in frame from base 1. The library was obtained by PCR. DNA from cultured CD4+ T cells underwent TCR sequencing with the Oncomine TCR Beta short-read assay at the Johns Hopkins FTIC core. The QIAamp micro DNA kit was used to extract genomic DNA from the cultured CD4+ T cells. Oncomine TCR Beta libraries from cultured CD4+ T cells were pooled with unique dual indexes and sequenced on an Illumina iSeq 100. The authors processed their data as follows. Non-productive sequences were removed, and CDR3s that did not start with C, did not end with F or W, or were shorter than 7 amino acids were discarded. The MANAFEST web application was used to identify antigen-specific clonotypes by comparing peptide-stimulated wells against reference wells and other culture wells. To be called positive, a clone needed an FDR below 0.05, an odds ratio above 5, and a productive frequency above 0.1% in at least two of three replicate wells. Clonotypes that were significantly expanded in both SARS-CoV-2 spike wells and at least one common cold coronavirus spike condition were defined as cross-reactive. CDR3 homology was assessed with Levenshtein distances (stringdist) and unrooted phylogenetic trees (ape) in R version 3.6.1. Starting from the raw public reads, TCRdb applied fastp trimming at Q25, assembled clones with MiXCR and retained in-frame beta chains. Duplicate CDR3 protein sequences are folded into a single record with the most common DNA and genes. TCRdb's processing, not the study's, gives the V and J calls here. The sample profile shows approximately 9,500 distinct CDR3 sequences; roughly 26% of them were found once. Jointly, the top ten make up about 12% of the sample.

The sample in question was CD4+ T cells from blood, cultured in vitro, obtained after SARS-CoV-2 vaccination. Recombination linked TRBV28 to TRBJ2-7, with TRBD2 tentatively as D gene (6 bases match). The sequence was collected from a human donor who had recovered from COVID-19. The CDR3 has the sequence CASSPLRGEAYEQYF. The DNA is TGTGCCAGCAGTCCCCTGCGCGGGGAGGCCTACGAGCAGTACTTC.